Shown below are 20 T cell receptor beta chains from a single sample sequenced in a study of T cells after yellow fever vaccination. In TCRdb, the 5' RACE reads were re-called with MiXCR into one record per CDR3 protein. The data show 300,000 to 350,000 distinct CDR3 sequences, with about 10% seen just once and under 4% held by the top ten. The sequenced sample was CD4+ T cells sorted from PBMCs, obtained 45 days after the yellow fever booster vaccination. The receptors were gathered from a man aged 18 to 35 who received the YFV17D yellow fever vaccine.

This clonotype came up a few times. The chain links TRBV19 to TRBJ1-2; the D is unclear. Trimming left V 6 bases short and J 8 bases short, with 13 bases between. This CDR3 contains 12 residues. Germline V gene data show CDR1 as LNHDA and CDR2 as SQIVND (reference sequence). The CDR3 nucleotides are TGTGCCAGTAGCCCGACGGGTGCCGGCTACACCTTC. This encodes CASSPTGAGYTF.

The chain couples TRBV12-3 or TRBV12-4 to TRBJ1-2, with a tentative D call TRBD1 (6 bases). With 2 bases removed from V and 7 bases from J, the gap between germline ends came to 14 bases. CDR3 length equals 14 residues. CDR3 loop: CASSLSGNRAGYTF. CDR3 bases: TGTGCCAGCAGTTTATCTGGGAACAGGGCTGGCTACACCTTC.

The chain employs TRBV11-2 and TRBJ2-1; D is unresolved. Germline assignment: CDR1 SGHAT and CDR2 FQNNGV. V lost 3 bases, J lost 2 bases, and 14 bases lay in between. The CDR3 is made up of 16 amino acids. CDR3 amino acids: CASSFTIRITYNEQFF. In DNA form, the CDR3 reads TGTGCCAGCAGCTTTACAATCCGGATCACCTACAATGAGCAGTTCTTC.

This clonotype has a count of ten or more. The chain uses TRBV4-3 and TRBJ1-2; D gene unclear. Per the germline V gene, CDR1 is LGHNA and CDR2 is YSLEER. This CDR3 has 17 amino acids. V lost 0 bases, J lost 0 bases, and 14 bases lay in between. CDR3 amino acids: CASSQDSMGSPNYGYTF. The CDR3 nucleotides are TGCGCCAGCAGCCAAGATTCCATGGGGTCTCCTAACTATGGCTACACCTTC.

The J gene is TRBJ1-3, the V gene TRBV9; TRBD1 aligns across 8 bases. Germline values: CDR1 SGDLS, CDR2 YYNGEE. V dropped 4 bases and J dropped 2; count of bases not matched to a gene: 8. The CDR3 covers 16 residues. The CDR3 DNA reads TGTGCCAGCAGCACCCCTGGACAGGGCCCTGGAAACACCATATATTTT. As protein: CASSTPGQGPGNTIYF.

This clonotype was observed a few times. The rearrangement links TRBV11-2 to TRBJ2-1; 11 nucleotides line up with TRBD2. Per germline, CDR1 SGHAT and CDR2 FQNNGV. V shed 2 bases, J shed 8 bases, and the junction held 8 bases outside the gene matches. The CDR3 length is 16 residues. The DNA of the CDR3 is TGTGCCAGCAGCTTACTAGCGGGGGGCCACGGCGATGAGCAGTTCTTC. Translating it yields CASSLLAGGHGDEQFF.

V usage is TRBV4-3 and J usage is TRBJ2-1, with a possible D match to TRBD1 (5 bases). V was shortened by 0 bases and J by 6 bases, with 15 bases between the two germline ends. CDR3 length equals 16 residues. In germline, CDR1 is LGHNA, CDR2 YSLEER. The CDR3 reads CASSQDSTGRGNEQFF. The CDR3 nucleotides are TGCGCCAGCAGCCAAGATTCCACCGGAAGGGGCAATGAGCAGTTCTTC.

There are a few counts of this clonotype. The V call is TRBV27, the J call TRBJ2-1; weak D call: TRBD1 (6 bases). CDR3 size: 14 residues. The germline CDR1 and CDR2 sequences are MNHEY and SMNVEV (reference sequence). The ends were cut back, 2 bases at V and 8 bases at J, with 13 bases in the middle. The CDR3 coding sequence is TGTGCCAGCAGTTTACCGGGTGGGGGCGATGAGCAGTTCTTC. The encoded protein is CASSLPGGGDEQFF.

V gene TRBV4-2 combines with J gene TRBJ2-2; D may be TRBD1 (6 bases). This CDR3 contains 16 residues. Germline V CDR1 and CDR2: LGHNA, YNFKEQ. V gave up 4 bases and J gave up 0 bases, with 12 bases separating them. This chain's CDR3 is CASSRHRETNTGELFF. As DNA, the CDR3 is TGTGCCAGCAGCCGCCACAGGGAAACGAACACCGGGGAGCTGTTTTTT.

This clonotype was seen a handful of times. The rearrangement uses TRBV3-1 and TRBJ1-2; 9 positions match TRBD1. The germline CDR1 and CDR2 sequences are LGHDT and YNNKEL (reference sequence). The CDR3 consists of 14 residues. Trimming removed 4 bases from V and 7 bases from J; junction bases left unmatched: 7. As DNA, the CDR3 is TGTGCCAGCAGCCGCCGGGACAGGGAGGCTGGCTACACCTTC. This translates into CASSRRDREAGYTF.

This clonotype has only a few counts. This chain's CDR3 is CASSYQLGNEQFF. In nucleotides, the CDR3 is TGTGCCAGCAGCTACCAACTCGGAAATGAGCAGTTCTTC. This chain connects TRBV7-2 to TRBJ2-1; D ambiguous. This CDR3 spans 13 amino acids. Trimming removed 4 bases at V and 7 bases at J, with 11 bases between. Germline V gene sequence: CDR1 SGHTA, CDR2 FQGNSA. Full variable domain (missing parts from reference TRBV7-2 and TRBJ2-1): GAGVSQSPSNKVTEKGKDVELRCDPISGHTALYWYRQSLGQGLEFLIYFQGNSAPDKSGLPSDRFSAERTGGSVSTLTIQRTQQEDSAVYLCASSYQLGNEQFFGPGTRLTVL.

This clonotype has more than one count but fewer than ten. This CDR3 is CSVRPYLAGGQETQYF. CDR3 in DNA: TGCAGCGTTCGTCCCTACCTAGCGGGGGGCCAAGAGACCCAGTACTTC. The J gene is TRBJ2-5, the V gene TRBV29-1; the match to TRBD2 covers 11 bases. Germline CDR1 reads SQVTM; CDR2 reads ANQGSEA. With 5 bases clipped from V and 1 base from J, the junction kept 9 bases outside the gene matches. This CDR3 region has 16 residues.

Ten or more counts support this clonotype. The J gene is TRBJ2-7, the V gene TRBV20-1; 9 positions agree with TRBD1. Germline V gives CDR1 DFQATT, CDR2 SNEGSKA (reference sequence). This CDR3 spans 15 amino acids. Unmatched junction bases numbered 10, after V lost 3 bases and J lost 4 bases. The DNA of the CDR3 is TGCAGTGCTAGCCTCCCGGGACAGGGCGCGTACGAGCAGTACTTC. Translated: CSASLPGQGAYEQYF.

J is TRBJ1-1 and V is TRBV5-4, with unresolved D. Germline V gene data show CDR1 as SGHNT and CDR2 as YYREEE (reference sequence). The V end was cut by 0 bases, the J end by 1 base, with 10 bases between. This CDR3 is built from 15 residues. As DNA, the CDR3 is TGTGCCAGCAGCTTGGGAGGGCGGGAGAACACTGAAGCTTTCTTT. Translation gives CASSLGGRENTEAFF.

This clonotype appeared a few times. This chain links TRBV6-2 or TRBV6-3 with TRBJ1-6, with D hard to call. V gave up 6 bases and J gave up 0 bases, with 9 bases separating them. CDR3 length: 15 amino acids. Germline V gene data show CDR1 as MNHEY and CDR2 as SVGEGT. Here the CDR3 reads CASSLRLSYNSPLHF. The CDR3 bases are TGTGCCAGCAGCTTACGGCTCTCCTATAATTCACCCCTCCACTTT.

This clonotype was seen many times. This sequence joins TRBV7-2 and TRBJ2-7; TRBD1 matches at 7 bases. This CDR3 spans 15 amino acids. The germline V gene encodes CDR1 SGHTA and CDR2 FQGNSA. Trimming at V came to 2 bases and at J to 4 bases, leaving 8 bases not matched to a gene. The CDR3 DNA reads as TGTGCCAGCAGCTTATCCGGGACAGAGACATACGAGCAGTACGTC. It yields the protein CASSLSGTETYEQYV.

This chain uses TRBV3-1 with TRBJ2-1, with 10 bases that match TRBD2. The V and J ends lost 7 bases and 4 bases, in that order; junction bases with no gene match: 7. From germline, CDR1 is LGHDT and CDR2 YNNKEL (reference sequence). The CDR3 extends over 15 amino acids. As DNA, the CDR3 is TGTGCCAGCACGAGGAGCGGGGGGGAATACAATGAGCAGTTCTTC. It encodes CASTRSGGEYNEQFF.

This clonotype was observed a handful of times. The chain has TRBV20-1 and TRBJ2-5; 9 bases align to TRBD1. CDR1 and CDR2 from the germline V gene are DFQATT and SNEGSKA (reference sequence). The CDR3 is made up of 14 amino acids. With 6 bases clipped from V and 5 bases from J, the junction kept 10 bases outside the gene matches. CDR3 in amino acids: CSAPLRTGDETQYF. DNA of the CDR3: TGCAGTGCCCCGCTGAGGACAGGGGATGAGACCCAGTACTTC.

This chain uses TRBV18 with TRBJ1-2; D uncertain. CDR1 is KGHSH and CDR2 is LQKENI in the germline V gene. The CDR3 extends over 14 amino acids. With 3 bases removed from V and 4 bases from J, the gap between germline ends came to 12 bases. The CDR3 DNA follows: TGTGCCAGCTCACCCCCGGGCCTGGCCTATGGCTACACCTTC. Protein: CASSPPGLAYGYTF.

The chain recombines TRBV5-1 with TRBJ2-3; unclear D gene. CDR3 length: 16 residues. Trimming cost V 0 bases and J 0 bases, with 11 bases left between them. Germline lookup yields CDR1 SGHRS and CDR2 YFSETQ. CDR3 nucleotides: TGCGCCAGCAGCTTGGGAACAGTCTCTAGCACAGATACGCAGTATTTT. It encodes CASSLGTVSSTDTQYF.